These T cell receptor beta chains were read from a single sample in a study of blood T cell repertoires in COVID-19. Measured with immunoSEQ multiplex PCR; TCRdb has only the in-frame clones, and not every one. The sample includes 200,000 to 250,000 clones, about four fifths of them seen just once. The sample taken for sequencing was peripheral blood. These receptors originate from a woman older than 75 with acute or convalescent COVID-19. Both conserved end residues are part of each CDR3. D genes are given only for firm matches. Not every row has a clone size; where given, it reads once, few, many or a size class.

TRBV5-1	TRBJ2-2	TRBD1	-	CASSLSGTANTGELFF	TGCGCCAGCAGCTTATCCGGGACAGCGAACACCGGGGAGCTGTTTTTT
TRBV21-1	TRBJ2-5	-	-	CASSASVSGLAGGQETQYF	TGTGCCAGCAGCGCAAGCGTCTCGGGTCTAGCGGGGGGTCAAGAGACCCAGTACTTC
TRBV7-8	TRBJ1-2	-	-	CASSLAVANYGYTF	TGTGCCAGCAGCTTAGCGGTAGCTAACTATGGCTACACCTTC
TRBV9	TRBJ1-2	-	-	CASSVGGPNYGYTF	TGTGCCAGCAGCGTAGGAGGCCCTAACTATGGCTACACCTTC
TRBV2	TRBJ2-5	TRBD1	-	CASSPWGDRVQLYF	TGTGCCAGCAGTCCGTGGGGGGACAGGGTACAACTGTACTTC
TRBV7-6	TRBJ2-5	-	-	CASSLDRETQYF	TGTGCCAGCAGCTTAGACAGGGAGACCCAGTACTTC
TRBV6-2/TRBV6-3	TRBJ2-7	-	-	CASSKDTWTLYEQYF	TGTGCCAGCAGTAAGGATACCTGGACACTTTACGAGCAGTACTTC
TRBV5-6	TRBJ1-4	TRBD1	-	CASSLNPGQGVEKLFF	TGTGCCAGCAGCTTGAATCCGGGACAGGGGGTTGAAAAACTGTTTTTT
TRBV7-8	TRBJ1-2	TRBD1	once	CASSPQQGLLGGYTF	TGTGCCAGCAGCCCGCAACAGGGGTTATTGGGAGGCTACACCTTC
TRBV5-1	TRBJ2-7	-	-	CASSLGGQTAYEQYF	TGCGCCAGCAGCTTGGGTGGGCAGACGGCCTACGAGCAGTACTTC
TRBV14	TRBJ1-2	-	-	CASSQEKRTGSLGYGYTF	TGTGCCAGCAGCCAAGAGAAACGGACGGGAAGTCTAGGCTATGGCTACACCTTC
TRBV3-1/TRBV3-2	TRBJ1-1	TRBD1	-	CASSITGTGVTEAFF	TGTGCCAGCAGCATAACCGGGACAGGGGTGACTGAAGCTTTCTTT
TRBV10-3	TRBJ1-1	-	-	CAISRDFNTEAFF	TGTGCCATCAGCCGGGATTTCAACACTGAAGCTTTCTTT
TRBV7-9	TRBJ1-6	-	-	CASRPSTGLNNSPLHF	TGTGCCAGCAGGCCATCGACTGGACTTAATAATTCACCCCTCCACTTT
TRBV2	TRBJ2-3	-	few	CASSIGVRTDTQYF	TGTGCCAGCAGTATCGGGGTTCGCACAGATACGCAGTATTTT
TRBV28	TRBJ2-7	-	-	CASNLNPYEQYF	TGTGCCAGCAACCTAAACCCCTACGAGCAGTACTTC
TRBV2	TRBJ2-2	-	once	CAGRSSRAGELFF	TGTGCCGGGAGGTCTAGTCGGGCCGGGGAGCTGTTTTTT
TRBV11-2	TRBJ2-7	-	-	CASSFPGFTYEQYF	TGTGCCAGCAGCTTCCCAGGTTTCACCTACGAGCAGTACTTC
TRBV12-3/TRBV12-4	TRBJ1-1	-	-	CATGREGTEAFF	TGTGCCACTGGGCGGGAGGGAACTGAAGCTTTCTTT
TRBV15	TRBJ2-1	-	-	CATSTRGGYNEQFF	TGTGCCACCAGCACGAGAGGGGGCTACAATGAGCAGTTCTTC
TRBV2	TRBJ1-2	TRBD1	-	CASIRDRAYGYTF	TGTGCCAGCATTAGGGACAGGGCCTATGGCTACACCTTC
TRBV6-5	TRBJ1-2	-	-	CASSYSGGAGYTF	TGTGCCAGCAGTTACTCAGGAGGGGCTGGCTACACCTTC
TRBV7-9	TRBJ1-2	-	-	CASSLESSGYTF	TGTGCCAGCAGCTTAGAATCGTCTGGCTACACCTTC
TRBV9	TRBJ2-7	-	-	CASSSRGQGDEQYF	TGTGCCAGCAGCTCCCGCGGACAAGGGGACGAGCAGTACTTC
TRBV7-9	TRBJ2-7	-	-	CASSFYERYYEQYF	TGTGCCAGCAGCTTCTATGAGCGGTACTACGAGCAGTACTTC
TRBV9	TRBJ1-5	-	-	CASSVTGLSNQPQHF	TGTGCCAGCAGCGTTACAGGGCTAAGCAATCAGCCCCAGCATTTT
TRBV6-1	TRBJ1-1	TRBD1	-	CASSEARDRAEAFF	TGTGCCAGCAGTGAAGCGAGGGACAGAGCTGAAGCTTTCTTT